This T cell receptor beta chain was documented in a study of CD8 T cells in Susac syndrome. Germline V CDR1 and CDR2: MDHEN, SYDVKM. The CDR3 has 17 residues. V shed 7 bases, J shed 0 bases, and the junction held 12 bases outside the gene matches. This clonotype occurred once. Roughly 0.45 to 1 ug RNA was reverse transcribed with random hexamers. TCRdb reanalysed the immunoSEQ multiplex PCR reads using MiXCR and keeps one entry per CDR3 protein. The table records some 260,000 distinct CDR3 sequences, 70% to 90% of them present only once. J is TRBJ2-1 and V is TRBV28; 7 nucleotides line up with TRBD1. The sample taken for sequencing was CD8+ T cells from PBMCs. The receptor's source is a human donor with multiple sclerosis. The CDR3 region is CASKGAGRMSSYNEQFF. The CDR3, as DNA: TGTGCCAGCAAGGGGGCGGGCCGGATGAGCTCCTACAATGAGCAGTTCTTC.